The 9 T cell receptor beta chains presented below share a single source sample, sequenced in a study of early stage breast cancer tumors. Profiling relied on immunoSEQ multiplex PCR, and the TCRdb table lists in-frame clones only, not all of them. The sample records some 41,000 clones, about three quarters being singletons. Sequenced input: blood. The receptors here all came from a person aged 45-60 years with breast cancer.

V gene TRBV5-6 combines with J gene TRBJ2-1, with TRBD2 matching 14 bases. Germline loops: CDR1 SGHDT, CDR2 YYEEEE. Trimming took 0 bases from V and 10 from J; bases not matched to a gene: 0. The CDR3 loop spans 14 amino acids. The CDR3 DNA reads TGTGCCAGCAGCTTGGGGACTAGCGGGAGGGAGCAGTTCTTC. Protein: CASSLGTSGREQFF. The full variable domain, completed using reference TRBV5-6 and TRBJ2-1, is DAGVTQSPTHLIKTRGQQVTLRCSPKSGHDTVSWYQQALGQGPQFIFQYYEEEERQRGNFPDRFSGHQFPNYSSELNVNALLLGDSALYLCASSLGTSGREQFFGPGTRLTVL.

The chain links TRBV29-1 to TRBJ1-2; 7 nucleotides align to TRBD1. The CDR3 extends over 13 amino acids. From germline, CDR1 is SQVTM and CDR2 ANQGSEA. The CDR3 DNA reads TGCATCATATCCGCCGGGACAGCGTATGGCTACACCTTC. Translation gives CIISAGTAYGYTF.

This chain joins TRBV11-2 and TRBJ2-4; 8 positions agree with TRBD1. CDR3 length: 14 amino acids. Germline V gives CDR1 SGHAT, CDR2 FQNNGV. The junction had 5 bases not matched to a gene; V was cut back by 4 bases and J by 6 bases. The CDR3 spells CASSSRQGRNIQYF. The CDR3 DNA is TGTGCCAGCAGCTCTAGACAGGGGAGAAACATTCAGTACTTC.

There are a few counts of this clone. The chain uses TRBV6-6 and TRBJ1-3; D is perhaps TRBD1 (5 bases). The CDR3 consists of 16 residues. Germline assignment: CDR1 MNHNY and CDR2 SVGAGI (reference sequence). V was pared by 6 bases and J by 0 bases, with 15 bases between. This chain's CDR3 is CASRQEGASSGNTIYF. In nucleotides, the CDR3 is TGTGCCAGCAGACAGGAAGGGGCATCCTCTGGAAACACCATATATTTT.

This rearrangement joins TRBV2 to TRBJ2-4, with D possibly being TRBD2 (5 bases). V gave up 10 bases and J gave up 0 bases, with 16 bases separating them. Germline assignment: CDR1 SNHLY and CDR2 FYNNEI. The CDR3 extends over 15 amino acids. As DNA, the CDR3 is TGTGCCACTGAAGGCCGGGGTCTAGCCAAAAACATTCAGTACTTC. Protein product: CATEGRGLAKNIQYF.

CDR3 sequence (DNA): TGTGCCAGCAGCGTCGGACTAGCGGGAGGGAGAAACACCGGGGAGCTGTTTTTT. This translates into CASSVGLAGGRNTGELFF. The rearrangement joins TRBV7-6 to TRBJ2-2; 15 bases line up with TRBD2. Trimming took 5 bases from V and 2 from J; bases not matched to a gene: 6. Germline CDR1 is SGHVS and CDR2 is FNYEAQ. This CDR3 comprises 18 residues.

In DNA form, the CDR3 reads TGTGCCAGCAGTGAATTAGGGACAGTGGTAGATACGCAGTATTTT. Residues: CASSELGTVVDTQYF. The J gene is TRBJ2-3, the V gene TRBV25-1, with 7 bases fitting TRBD1. Trimming at V came to 1 base and at J to 5 bases, leaving 6 bases not matched to a gene. The CDR3 runs 15 residues. The germline V gene has CDR1 MGHDK and CDR2 SYGVNS.

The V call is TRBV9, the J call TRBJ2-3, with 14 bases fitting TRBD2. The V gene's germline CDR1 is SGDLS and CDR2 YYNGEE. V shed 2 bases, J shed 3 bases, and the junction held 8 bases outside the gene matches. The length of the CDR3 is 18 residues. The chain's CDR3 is CASSVPGLAGVGTDTQYF. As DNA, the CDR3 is TGTGCCAGCAGCGTCCCGGGACTAGCGGGAGTCGGGACAGATACGCAGTATTTT.

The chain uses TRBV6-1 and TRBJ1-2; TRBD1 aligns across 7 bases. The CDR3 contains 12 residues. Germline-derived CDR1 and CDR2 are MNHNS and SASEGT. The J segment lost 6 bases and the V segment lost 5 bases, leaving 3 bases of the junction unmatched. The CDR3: CASSLQGDGYTF. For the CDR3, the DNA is TGTGCCAGCAGTCTCCAGGGGGATGGCTACACCTTC.